This TCR beta chain stems from a study of CD8+ T cells in alopecia areata (dated by TCRdb to the late 2010s). Some background on the complete study: Treated patients were enrolled in an open-label pilot trial of oral tofacitinib at 5 to 10 mg twice daily for moderate-to-severe alopecia areata. TCRbeta CDR3 regions were amplified by immunoSEQ multiplex PCR using 35 Vbeta forward and 13 Jbeta reverse primers. Clonality in the scalp was compared among normal scalp (n=4), patchy alopecia areata scalp (n=8), and alopecia totalis/universalis scalp (n=8). Patients stayed on tofacitinib for 6 to 18 months and then had 6 months of follow-up off drug so that delayed response and recurrence could be assessed. To study T cell clonal expansion in alopecia areata, the researchers applied high-throughput TCRbeta sequencing to both the C3H/HeJ mouse model and human patients. The RNA source kit depended on sample type: the PAXgene miRNA kit for fixed scalp, the miRNeasy kit for PBMCs, and the RNeasy kit for mouse skin. Human TCRbeta sequencing covered scalp tissue and sorted CD4+ and CD8+ peripheral blood T cells from patchy and totalis/universalis alopecia areata patients and healthy controls. Biopsies were taken from tofacitinib-treated patients at baseline and again at 4 and 24 weeks into treatment, and several of those patients also had a later scalp biopsy.

Lesional scalp punch biopsies and peripheral blood were collected from alopecia areata patients. After PBMCs were isolated by density centrifugation and stained for CD3, CD4 and CD8, a FACSAria was used to sort CD4+ and CD8+ T cells. As regards this clone: No cognate antigen has been identified for it. Per-nucleotide qualities are absent, and no much larger clonotype sits a single base away.

The junction shows trimming of 6 bases on V and 2 bases on J, plus 15 bases between the germline ends. The CDR1 and CDR2 encoded by the germline V gene are SGHRS and YFSETQ. From its cysteine to its phenylalanine, the CDR3 spans 14 amino acids. The only DNA kept is the CDR3, 42 bases in frame from the first base. Overall results and qualifications from the work: Lesional scalp, especially in alopecia totalis/universalis, showed higher clonality and more expanded CD8+ clones than normal scalp, suggesting antigenic drive. Unlike mouse skin, where gammadelta T cells dominate, normal human skin contains resident alphabeta T cells that get sequenced too, which complicates analysis of the scalp TCR repertoire. Shared TCR sequences between patients were less evident than in mice, which may be partly attributable to HLA diversity in the patient population.

The method behind the library was the immunoSEQ multiplex PCR assay. To provide template for TCR sequencing, every sample had RNA extracted and reverse transcribed into cDNA. First-strand cDNA was synthesized with SuperScript III using a 2:1 mix of oligo-dT and random hexamers. A synthetic immune receptor repertoire was used to gauge amplification bias, and whatever bias remained was removed computationally. In the paper's pipeline: Raw reads were preprocessed for error removal, and CDR3 was defined according to IMGT conventions as running from the conserved cysteine to phenylalanine. Clonality was computed as 1 minus the Shannon entropy, with the entropy normalized by log2 of the number of productive unique TCRs. Whether scalp clones were CD4 or CD8 was inferred by matching scalp TCRbeta sequences against CD4 and CD8 repertoires sorted from blood. TCRdb limited this immuneACCESS table to in-frame rearrangements with V and J called. A share of clones is missing; checked studies link under half to unresolved V genes, and the rest is unexplained. The D gene and trimming were derived from the DNA, and the V and J assignments and clone size from that table. This sample has 130,000 to 150,000 clones in its table, and approximately 50% of those were observed once. The biggest ten clones account for about 6.3% of the sample.

This receptor was identified in a human donor with alopecia areata. The sequenced sample consisted of CD4+ T cells sorted from blood. The chain is assembled from TRBV5-1 and TRBJ2-7, with a weak D call of TRBD2 (5 bases match). Read as DNA, the sequence is TGCGCCAGCAATGCCGCCGGGAATACCTACGAGCAGTACTTC. Its protein reads: CASNAAGNTYEQYF.